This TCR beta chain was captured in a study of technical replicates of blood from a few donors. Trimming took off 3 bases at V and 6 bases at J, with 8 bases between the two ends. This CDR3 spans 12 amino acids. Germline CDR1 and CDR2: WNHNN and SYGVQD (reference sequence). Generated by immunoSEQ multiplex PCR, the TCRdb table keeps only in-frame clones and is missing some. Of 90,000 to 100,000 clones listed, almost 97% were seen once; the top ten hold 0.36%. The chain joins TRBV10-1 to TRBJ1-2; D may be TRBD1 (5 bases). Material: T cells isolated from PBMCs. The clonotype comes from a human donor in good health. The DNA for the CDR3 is TGCGCCAGCAGTGACAGGGAGGATGGCTACACCTTC. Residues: CASSDREDGYTF.